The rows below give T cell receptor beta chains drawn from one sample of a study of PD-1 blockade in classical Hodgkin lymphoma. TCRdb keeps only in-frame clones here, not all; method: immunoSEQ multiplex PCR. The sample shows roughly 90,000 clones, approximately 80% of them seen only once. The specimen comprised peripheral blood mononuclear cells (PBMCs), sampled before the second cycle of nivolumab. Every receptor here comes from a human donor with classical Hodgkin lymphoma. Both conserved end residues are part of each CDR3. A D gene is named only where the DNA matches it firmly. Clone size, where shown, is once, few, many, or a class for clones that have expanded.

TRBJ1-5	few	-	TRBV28	TGTGCCAGCAGTTCCGGGGGACAGCCCCAGCATTTT	CASSSGGQPQHF
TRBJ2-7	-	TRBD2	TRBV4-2	TGTGCCAGCAGCCTCGGGACTAGCGGGAGGGAGCAGTACTTC	CASSLGTSGREQYF
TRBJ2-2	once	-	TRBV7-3	TGTGCCAGCAGCTTAATCGGAAGCGGGGAGCTGTTTTTT	CASSLIGSGELFF
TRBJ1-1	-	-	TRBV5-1	TGCGCCAGCAGGTTTTTGCTAGGGGGGAACACTGAAGCTTTCTTT	CASRFLLGGNTEAFF
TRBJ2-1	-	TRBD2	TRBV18	TGTGCCAGCTCCCGGGGGGGGGACTCCTACAATGAGCAGTTCTTC	CASSRGGDSYNEQFF
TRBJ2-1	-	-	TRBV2	TGTGCCAGCAGCGGTCTCGGCTCCTACAATGAGCAGTTCTTC	CASSGLGSYNEQFF
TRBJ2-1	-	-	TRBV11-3	TGTGCCAGCAGCCATTTGGGGGGAAACTCCTACAATGAGCAGTTCTTC	CASSHLGGNSYNEQFF
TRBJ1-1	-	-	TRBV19	TGTGCCAGTAGTATTAATCGGGGTAGCACTGAAGCTTTCTTT	CASSINRGSTEAFF
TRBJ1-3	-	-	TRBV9	TGTGCCAGCAGCGTAGGCTCTGGGGGCTTCGGAAACACCATATATTTT	CASSVGSGGFGNTIYF
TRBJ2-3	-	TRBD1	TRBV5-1	TGCGCCAGCAGCCCCTCAGGGGGTTCGGATACGCAGTATTTT	CASSPSGGSDTQYF
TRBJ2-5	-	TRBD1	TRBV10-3	TGTGCCATTGCAGGGGGCTCGGGAGAGACCCAGTACTTC	CAIAGGSGETQYF
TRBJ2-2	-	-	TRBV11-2	TGTGCCAGCAGCCCCGCGGGTGGAGGGGAGCTGTTTTTT	CASSPAGGGELFF
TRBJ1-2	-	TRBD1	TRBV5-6	TGTGCCAGCAGCTTCCGGGACAGGGGATATACCTATGGCTACACCTTC	CASSFRDRGYTYGYTF
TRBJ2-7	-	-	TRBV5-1	TGCGCCAGCAGCCTCGCGGGAAGCTCCCAGAGACAGTACTTC	CASSLAGSSQRQYF
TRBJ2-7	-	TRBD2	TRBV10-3	TGTGCCATCAGTGAGGAACTAGCGGGAGGAGGGAGCGAGCAGTACTTC	CAISEELAGGGSEQYF
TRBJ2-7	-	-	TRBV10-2	TGCGCCAGCAGCCCTACCGCCCCCTACGAGCAGTACTTC	CASSPTAPYEQYF
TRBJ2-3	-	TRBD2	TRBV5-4	TGTGCCAGCAGCTTGGGCGGTAGCGGGAGTCTTATTGATACGCAGTATTTT	CASSLGGSGSLIDTQYF
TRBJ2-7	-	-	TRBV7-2	TGTGCCAGCAGCCCCGTCAGGGTGGACTACGAGCAGTACTTC	CASSPVRVDYEQYF
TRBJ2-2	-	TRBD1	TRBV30	TGTGCCTGGAGACATAGGACAGGGAACACCGGGGAGCTGTTTTTT	CAWRHRTGNTGELFF
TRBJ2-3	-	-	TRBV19	TGTGCCAGTAGTGCCAGGCGGGGACCTGGCACAGATACGCAGTATTTT	CASSARRGPGTDTQYF
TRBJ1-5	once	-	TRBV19	TGTGCCAGTAGCACCAAATCCGGGACGGTAGTAAGCAATCAGCCCCAGCATTTT	CASSTKSGTVVSNQPQHF
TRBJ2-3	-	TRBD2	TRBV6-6	TGTGCCAGCTCTTCCGGCGGGAGGGGAGATACGCAGTATTTT	CASSSGGRGDTQYF
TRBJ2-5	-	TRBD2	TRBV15	TGTGCCACCAGCAGAGATACTAGCGGGGAGACCCAGTACTTC	CATSRDTSGETQYF
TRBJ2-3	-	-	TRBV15	TGTGCCACCAGCAGCCGCAAGCTGGATACGCAGTATTTT	CATSSRKLDTQYF
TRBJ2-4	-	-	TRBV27	TGTGCCAGCAGTTTCGGAGGACCCAAAAACATTCAGTACTTC	CASSFGGPKNIQYF
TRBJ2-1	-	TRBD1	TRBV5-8	TGTGCCAGCAGCCCGGGACAGGCGGATTTCAGGCGACAGTTCTTC	CASSPGQADFRRQFF
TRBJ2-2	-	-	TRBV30	TGTGCCTGGATCCCTTGGGCCCCCGAGGATAAGGGCGGGGAGCTGTTTTTT	CAWIPWAPEDKGGELFF
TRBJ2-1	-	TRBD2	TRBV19	TGTGCCAGCCGGGACTATGGGGACGATGAGCAGTTCTTC	CASRDYGDDEQFF
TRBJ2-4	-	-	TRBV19	TGTGCCAGTAGTATAGTGGTAGTAGCCAAAAACATTCAGTACTTC	CASSIVVVAKNIQYF
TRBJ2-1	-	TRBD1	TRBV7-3	TGTGCCAGCAGCTCGCAGAGGACAGGGCCTCACACCTACAATGAGCAGTTCTTC	CASSSQRTGPHTYNEQFF
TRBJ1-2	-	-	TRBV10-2	TGCGCCAGCAGTCCCACCAGGGCCGGGGGCTATGGCTACACCTTC	CASSPTRAGGYGYTF
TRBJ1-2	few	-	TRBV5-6	TGTGCCAGCAGCTTGTTGGATGAGCGGGGCTTGGGCTACACCTTC	CASSLLDERGLGYTF
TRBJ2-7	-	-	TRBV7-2	TGTGCCAGCAGCATAACACACGGGACCCAGAGCTCCTACGAGCAGTACTTC	CASSITHGTQSSYEQYF
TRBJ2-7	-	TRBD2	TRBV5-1	TGCGCCAGCAGCGAGGGACTAGCGGGAGCATACGAGCAGTACTTC	CASSEGLAGAYEQYF
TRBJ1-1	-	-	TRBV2	TGTGCCAGCAGTGAATCCCGGGTGAACACTGAAGCTTTCTTT	CASSESRVNTEAFF
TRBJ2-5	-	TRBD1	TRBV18	TGTGCCAGCTCACCAGGGGGACAGGGTGGCCAAGAGACCCAGTACTTC	CASSPGGQGGQETQYF
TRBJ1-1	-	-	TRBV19	TGTGCCAGTAGTATTCAGGGGACGGACACTGAAGCTTTCTTT	CASSIQGTDTEAFF
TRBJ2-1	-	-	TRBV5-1	TGCGCCAGCAGCTTGATGGGAGGCGCGAACAATGAGCAGTTCTTC	CASSLMGGANNEQFF
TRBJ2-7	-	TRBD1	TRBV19	TGTGCCAGTAGTCAGCTGGACAGGGCGAGGGTGCCGACCTACGAGCAGTACTTC	CASSQLDRARVPTYEQYF
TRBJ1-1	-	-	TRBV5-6	TGTGCCAGCAGCTTAGTTGGCGGGGGGTTATACACTGAAGCTTTCTTT	CASSLVGGGLYTEAFF
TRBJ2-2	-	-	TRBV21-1	TGTGCCAGCACCCGGGGACAGGTCAACACCGGGGAGCTGTTTTTT	CASTRGQVNTGELFF
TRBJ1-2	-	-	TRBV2	TGTGCCAGCAGAGAAGATGGGGACTTAGGTGGCTACACCTTC	CASREDGDLGGYTF
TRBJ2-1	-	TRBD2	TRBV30	TGTGCCTGGACAGTGATAGCGGGAGGTTTTGGTGAGCAGTTCTTC	CAWTVIAGGFGEQFF